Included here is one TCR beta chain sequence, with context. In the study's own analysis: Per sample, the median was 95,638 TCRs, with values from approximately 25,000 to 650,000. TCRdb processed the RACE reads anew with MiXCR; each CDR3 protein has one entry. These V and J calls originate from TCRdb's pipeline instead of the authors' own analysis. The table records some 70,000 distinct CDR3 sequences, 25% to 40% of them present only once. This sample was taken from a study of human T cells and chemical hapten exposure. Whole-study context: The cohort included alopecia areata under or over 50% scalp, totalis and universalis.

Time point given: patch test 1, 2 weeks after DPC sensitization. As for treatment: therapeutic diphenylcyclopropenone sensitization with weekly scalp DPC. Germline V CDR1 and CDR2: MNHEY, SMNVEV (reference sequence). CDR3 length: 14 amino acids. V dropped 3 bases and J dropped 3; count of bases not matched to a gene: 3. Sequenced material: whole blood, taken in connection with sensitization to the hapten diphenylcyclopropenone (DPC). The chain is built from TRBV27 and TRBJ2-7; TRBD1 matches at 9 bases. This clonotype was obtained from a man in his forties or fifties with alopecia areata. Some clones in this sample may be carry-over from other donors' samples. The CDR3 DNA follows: TGTGCCAGCAGTTTGAGGGGACAGGGCTACGAGCAGTACTTC. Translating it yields CASSLRGQGYEQYF.